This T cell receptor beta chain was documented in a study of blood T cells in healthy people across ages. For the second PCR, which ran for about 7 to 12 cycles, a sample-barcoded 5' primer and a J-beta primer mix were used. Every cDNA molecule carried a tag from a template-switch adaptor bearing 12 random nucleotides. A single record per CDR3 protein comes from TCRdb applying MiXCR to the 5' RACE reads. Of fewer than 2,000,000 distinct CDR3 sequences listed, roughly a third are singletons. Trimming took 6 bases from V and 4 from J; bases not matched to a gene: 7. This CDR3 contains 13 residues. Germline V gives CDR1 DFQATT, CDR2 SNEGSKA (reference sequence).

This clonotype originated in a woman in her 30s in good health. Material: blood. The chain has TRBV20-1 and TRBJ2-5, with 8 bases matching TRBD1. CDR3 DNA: TGCAGTGCCGAGGACAGGGCGGTAGAGACCCAGTACTTC. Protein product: CSAEDRAVETQYF.